This T cell receptor beta chain was identified during a study of T cells in Graves' hyperthyroidism and ophthalmopathy. Study as a whole: The initial diagnosis was the point when peripheral blood was collected, ahead of any treatment.

With 6 bases removed from V and 7 bases from J, the gap between germline ends came to 13 bases. The CDR3 has 13 amino acids. Regarding this clonotype: The antigen is not known.

Overall study findings and caveats: Most thyroid-expanded clonotypes above 0.001 were also found in blood. Prediction of ophthalmopathy progression came a median roughly 6.6 months pre-onset.

Researchers amplified the TCR beta CDR3 regions from RNA transcripts. Carried out on the TCR CDR3, a first-round RT-PCR used the HTBI primer set. TCRdb itself ran the multiplex PCR reads through MiXCR, one entry per CDR3 protein. In the table there are 350,000 or so distinct CDR3 sequences, 18% of which are singletons. J is TRBJ1-5 and V is TRBV12-3 or TRBV12-4; D unresolved. This receptor was identified in a woman aged 45-65 years with Graves' hyperthyroidism. The sequenced sample consisted of blood. CDR3 region: CASSPAKGQPQHF. The CDR3, as DNA: TGTGCCAGCAGCCCCGCAAAGGGACAGCCCCAGCATTTT.